This T cell receptor beta chain was identified in a study of T cell changes during pregnancy in multiple sclerosis. The CDR3 length is 13 residues. Trimming pared 3 bases from V and 4 bases from J, leaving 7 bases between. Per germline, CDR1 SGHTA and CDR2 FQGTGA. Only in-frame clones appear in the TCRdb table, and some are missing; sequencing was by immunoSEQ multiplex PCR. Of around 19,000 clones in the sample, 88% were seen once. This specimen was CD8+ T cells from peripheral blood mononuclear cells, taken in the third trimester of pregnancy. The origin of this receptor is a female donor in good health, enrolled as a control in a pregnancy study. The chain uses TRBV7-3 and TRBJ2-1; D gene unclear. The CDR3: CASSLVEYNEQFF. CDR3 nucleotide sequence: TGTGCCAGCAGCTTGGTAGAGTACAATGAGCAGTTCTTC.